This T cell receptor beta chain was observed in a study of early T cells in non-severe SARS-CoV-2 infection. The wider study: Bulk RNA isolated from unsorted whole blood underwent sequencing; chains were not paired.

Study-level results: Private and CD4 specificities were missed by VDJdb matching, skewed to anti-spike CD8.

Individual cDNA molecules received unique molecular identifiers. MiXCR, applied by TCRdb to the 5' RACE reads, yields one record per CDR3 protein. The sample holds around 60,000 distinct CDR3 sequences, 11% seen once. This clonotype was detected ten times or more. Its target is not known. V was pared by 10 bases and J by 6 bases, with 12 bases between. CDR3 size: 11 residues. Germline V gene data show CDR1 as MNHNY and CDR2 as SVGAGI (reference sequence). Specimen: whole blood, collected at baseline. The sequence derives from an adult who was a healthcare worker with PCR-confirmed SARS-CoV-2 infection or an uninfected control (not recorded which). The V gene is TRBV6-6, the J gene TRBJ1-2, with TRBD1 as a possible D gene (6 bases). The CDR3 DNA is TGTGCCATCCTTGCAGGGGATGGCTACACCTTC. Translating it yields CAILAGDGYTF.